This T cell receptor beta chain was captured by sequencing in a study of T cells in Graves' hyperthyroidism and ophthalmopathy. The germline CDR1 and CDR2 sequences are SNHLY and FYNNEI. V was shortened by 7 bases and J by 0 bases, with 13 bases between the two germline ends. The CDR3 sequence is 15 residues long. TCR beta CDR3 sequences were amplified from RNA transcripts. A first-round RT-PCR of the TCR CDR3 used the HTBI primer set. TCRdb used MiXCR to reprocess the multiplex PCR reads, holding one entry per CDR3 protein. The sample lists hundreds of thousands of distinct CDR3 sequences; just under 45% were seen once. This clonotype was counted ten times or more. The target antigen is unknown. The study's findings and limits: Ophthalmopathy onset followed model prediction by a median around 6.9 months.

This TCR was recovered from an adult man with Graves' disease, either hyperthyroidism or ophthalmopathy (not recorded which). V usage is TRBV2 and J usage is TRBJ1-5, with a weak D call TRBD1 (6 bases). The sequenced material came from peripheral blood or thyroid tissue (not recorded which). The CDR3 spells CASTVGQHSNQPQHF. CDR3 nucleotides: TGTGCCAGCACGGTGGGACAACATAGCAATCAGCCCCAGCATTTT.